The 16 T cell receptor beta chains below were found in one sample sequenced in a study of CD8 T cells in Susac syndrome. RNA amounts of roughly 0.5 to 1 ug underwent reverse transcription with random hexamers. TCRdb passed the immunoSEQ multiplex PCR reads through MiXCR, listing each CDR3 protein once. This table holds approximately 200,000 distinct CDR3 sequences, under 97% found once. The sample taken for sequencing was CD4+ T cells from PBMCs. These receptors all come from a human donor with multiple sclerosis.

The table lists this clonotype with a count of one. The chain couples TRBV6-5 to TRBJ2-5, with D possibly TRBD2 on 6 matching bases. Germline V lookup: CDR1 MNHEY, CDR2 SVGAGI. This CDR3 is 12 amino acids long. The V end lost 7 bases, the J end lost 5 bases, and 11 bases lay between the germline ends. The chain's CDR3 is CASMGRGETQYF. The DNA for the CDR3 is TGTGCCAGCATGGGGCGGGGTGAGACCCAGTACTTC.

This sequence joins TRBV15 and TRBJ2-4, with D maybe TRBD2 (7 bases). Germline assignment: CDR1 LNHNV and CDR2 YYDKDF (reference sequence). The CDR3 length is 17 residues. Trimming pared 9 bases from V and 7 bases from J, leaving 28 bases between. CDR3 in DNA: TGTGCCACGCAGGGGCGCGCGACCCAGGGGACTAATAACATTCAGTACTTC. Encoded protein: CATQGRATQGTNNIQYF.

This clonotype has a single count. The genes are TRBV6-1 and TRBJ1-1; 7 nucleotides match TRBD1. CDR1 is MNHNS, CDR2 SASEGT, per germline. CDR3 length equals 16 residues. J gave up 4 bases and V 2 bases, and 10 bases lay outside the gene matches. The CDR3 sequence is CASSEYTTGTATEAFF. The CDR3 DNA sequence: TGTGCCAGCAGTGAATATACGACCGGGACAGCCACTGAAGCTTTCTTT.

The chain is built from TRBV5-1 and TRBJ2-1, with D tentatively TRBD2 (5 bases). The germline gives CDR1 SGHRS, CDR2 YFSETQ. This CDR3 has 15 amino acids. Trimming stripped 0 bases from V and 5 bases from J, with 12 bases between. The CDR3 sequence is CASSLGLARNNEQFF. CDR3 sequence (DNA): TGCGCCAGCAGCTTGGGGCTAGCTAGGAACAATGAGCAGTTCTTC.

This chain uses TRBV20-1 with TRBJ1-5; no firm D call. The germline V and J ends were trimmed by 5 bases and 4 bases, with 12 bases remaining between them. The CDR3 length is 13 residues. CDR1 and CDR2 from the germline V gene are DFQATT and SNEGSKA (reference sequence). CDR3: CSASRRENQPQHF. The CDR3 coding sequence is TGCAGTGCTTCTCGGAGGGAGAATCAGCCCCAGCATTTT.

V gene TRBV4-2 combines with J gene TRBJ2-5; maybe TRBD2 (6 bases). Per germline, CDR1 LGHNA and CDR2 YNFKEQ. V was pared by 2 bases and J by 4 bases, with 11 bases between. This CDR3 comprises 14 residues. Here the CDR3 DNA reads TGTGCCAGCAGCCAACCTACAGCGGGAGAGACCCAGTACTTC. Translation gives CASSQPTAGETQYF.

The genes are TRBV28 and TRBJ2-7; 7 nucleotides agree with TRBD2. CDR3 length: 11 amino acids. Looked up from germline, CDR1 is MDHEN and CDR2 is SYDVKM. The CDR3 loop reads CVSTSPNEQYF. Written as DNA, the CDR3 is TGTGTTTCGACTAGCCCCAACGAGCAGTACTTC.

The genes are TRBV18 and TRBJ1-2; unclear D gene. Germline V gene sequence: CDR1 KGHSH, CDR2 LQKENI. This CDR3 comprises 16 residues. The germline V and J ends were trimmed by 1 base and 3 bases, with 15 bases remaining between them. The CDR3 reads CASSPLQEGSDYGYTF. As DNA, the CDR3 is TGTGCCAGCTCACCACTGCAGGAAGGGTCGGACTATGGCTACACCTTC.

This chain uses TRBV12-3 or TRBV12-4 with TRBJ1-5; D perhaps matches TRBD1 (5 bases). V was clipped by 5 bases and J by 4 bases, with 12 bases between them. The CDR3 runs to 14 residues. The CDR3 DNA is TGTGCCAGCAGTCCCCAAGGGACTAATCAGCCCCAGCATTTT. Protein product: CASSPQGTNQPQHF.

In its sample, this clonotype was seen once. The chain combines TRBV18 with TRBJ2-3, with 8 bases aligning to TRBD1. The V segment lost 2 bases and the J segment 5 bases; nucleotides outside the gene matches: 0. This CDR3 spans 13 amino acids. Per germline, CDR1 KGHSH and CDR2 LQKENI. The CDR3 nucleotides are TGTGCCAGCTCACCAGACAGGGGAGATACGCAGTATTTT. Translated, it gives CASSPDRGDTQYF.

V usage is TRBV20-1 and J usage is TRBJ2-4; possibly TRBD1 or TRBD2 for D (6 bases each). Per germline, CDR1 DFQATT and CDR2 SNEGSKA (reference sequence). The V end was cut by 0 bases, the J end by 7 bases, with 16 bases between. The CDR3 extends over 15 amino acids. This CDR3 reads CSAREEDRGGNIQYF. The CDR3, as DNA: TGCAGTGCTAGAGAGGAAGACCGAGGGGGGAACATTCAGTACTTC.

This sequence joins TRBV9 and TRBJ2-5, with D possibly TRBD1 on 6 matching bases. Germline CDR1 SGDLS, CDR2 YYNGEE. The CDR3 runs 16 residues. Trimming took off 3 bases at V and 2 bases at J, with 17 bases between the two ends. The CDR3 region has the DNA TGTGCCAGCAGCGACCGGGACACCCACCTTCAAGAGACCCAGTACTTC. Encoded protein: CASSDRDTHLQETQYF.

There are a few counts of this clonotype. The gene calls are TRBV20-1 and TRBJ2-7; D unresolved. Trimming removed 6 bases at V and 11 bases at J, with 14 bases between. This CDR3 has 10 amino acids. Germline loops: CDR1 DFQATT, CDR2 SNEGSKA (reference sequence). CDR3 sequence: CSASYSSEYF. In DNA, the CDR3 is TGCAGTGCGTCCTATTCGTCAGAGTACTTC.

The CDR3 coding sequence is TGTGCCTGGAGTGTCGGGATATCTGGGAACGAGCAGTACTTC. Translated, it gives CAWSVGISGNEQYF. The J gene is TRBJ2-7, the V gene TRBV30, with D possibly being TRBD2 (5 bases). CDR1 and CDR2 (germline): GTSNPN, SVGIG (reference sequence). This CDR3 has 14 residues. V gave up 0 bases and J gave up 5 bases, with 14 bases separating them.

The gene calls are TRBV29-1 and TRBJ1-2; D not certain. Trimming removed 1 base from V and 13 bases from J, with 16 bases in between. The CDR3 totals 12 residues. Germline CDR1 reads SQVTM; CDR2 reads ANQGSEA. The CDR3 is CSVEGPGFVGTF. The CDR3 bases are TGCAGCGTTGAAGGCCCAGGCTTCGTAGGCACCTTC. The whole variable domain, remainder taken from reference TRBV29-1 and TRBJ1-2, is SAVISQKPSRDICQRGTSLTIQCQVDSQVTMMFWYRQQPGQSLTLIATANQGSEATYESGFVIDKFPISRPNLTFSTLTVSNMSPEDSSIYLCSVEGPGFVGTFGSGTRLTVV.

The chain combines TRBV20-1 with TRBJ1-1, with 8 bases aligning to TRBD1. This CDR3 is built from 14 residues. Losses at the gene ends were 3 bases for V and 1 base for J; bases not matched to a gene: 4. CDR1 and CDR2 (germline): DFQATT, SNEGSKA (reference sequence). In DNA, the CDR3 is TGCAGTGCTAGTATGGACAGGGCGAACACTGAAGCTTTCTTT. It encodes CSASMDRANTEAFF.